Each of the 31 T cell receptor beta chains below was sequenced from the same sample in a study of post-analysis software for immune sequencing data. Study conclusions and caveats: Patients had higher frequencies than controls of five TRBV segments, including TRBV5-6, TRBV5-1 and TRBV20-1.

Their antigens are not known. The TCR beta cDNA libraries contained unique molecular identifiers. Using its own MiXCR run on the PCR reads, TCRdb lists one record per CDR3 protein. In the table there are about half a million distinct CDR3 sequences, roughly 45% of which are singletons. The specimen sequenced was blood. The receptors originated from a girl under 18 with multiple sclerosis.

The chain links TRBV12-3 or TRBV12-4 to TRBJ1-1, with a weak D call TRBD1 (5 bases). Trimming took 3 bases from V and 8 from J, leaving 13 bases between them. This CDR3 contains 13 residues. The CDR3 DNA is TGTGCCAGCAGTTTTGGGCAGGGCATAGAAGCTTTCTTT. Translating gives CASSFGQGIEAFF.

The chain combines TRBV20-1 with TRBJ2-1, with a tentative D call TRBD2 (5 bases). V was cut by 6 bases and J by 7 bases, with 22 bases left in between. The CDR3 covers 15 residues. CDR1 is DFQATT, CDR2 SNEGSKA, per germline (reference sequence). Here the CDR3 reads CSAAEIRSGGNEQFF. Here the CDR3 DNA reads TGCAGTGCCGCAGAGATCCGTAGTGGCGGGAATGAGCAGTTCTTC.

The chain joins TRBV7-9 to TRBJ1-4; D is perhaps TRBD1 (6 bases). The CDR3 length is 15 residues. CDR1 is SEHNR, CDR2 FQNEAQ, per germline (reference sequence). V lost 5 bases and J 5 bases, leaving 15 bases between the germline ends. The CDR3 region has the DNA TGTGCCAGCAGCGGACGGGGGGCACCCAATGAAAAACTGTTTTTT. This gives the protein CASSGRGAPNEKLFF. Together with reference TRBV7-9 and TRBJ1-4, the CDR3 gives the full variable domain: DTGVSQNPRHKITKRGQNVTFRCDPISEHNRLYWYRQTLGQGPEFLTYFQNEAQLEKSRLLSDRFSAERPKGSFSTLEIQRTEQGDSAMYLCASSGRGAPNEKLFFGSGTQLSVL.

This clonotype came up a few times. The chain carries TRBV7-9 and TRBJ2-7; TRBD1 matches 7 bases. The CDR3 has 16 residues. Per germline, CDR1 SEHNR and CDR2 FQNEAQ (reference sequence). The ends lost 5 bases at V and 2 bases at J; junction bases unmatched: 12. In DNA, the CDR3 is TGTGCCAGCAGCGCAAGCTTGACAGGGACCGCCTACGAGCAGTACTTC. Translated: CASSASLTGTAYEQYF. Full variable domain (missing parts from reference TRBV7-9 and TRBJ2-7): DTGVSQNPRHKITKRGQNVTFRCDPISEHNRLYWYRQTLGQGPEFLTYFQNEAQLEKSRLLSDRFSAERPKGSFSTLEIQRTEQGDSAMYLCASSASLTGTAYEQYFGPGTRLTVT.

Only a few counts were recorded for this clonotype. This rearrangement joins TRBV29-1 to TRBJ2-1, with 11 bases identical to TRBD2. Germline V CDR1 and CDR2: SQVTM, ANQGSEA. The ends lost 4 bases at V and 0 bases at J; junction bases unmatched: 5. The CDR3 runs to 16 residues. CDR3 amino acids: CSVGGTSGSSYNEQFF. CDR3 nucleotides: TGCAGCGTTGGGGGTACTAGCGGGAGCTCCTACAATGAGCAGTTCTTC.

The sample holds a few counts of this clonotype. The chain recombines TRBV20-1 with TRBJ2-7; D is ambiguous. The CDR3 runs to 12 residues. Between the trimmed V and J ends, which lost 6 bases and 0 bases, there was a span of 9 bases. Per the germline V gene, CDR1 is DFQATT and CDR2 is SNEGSKA (reference sequence). In DNA, the CDR3 is TGCAGTGCACTCCGGAACTCCTACGAGCAGTACTTC. Protein: CSALRNSYEQYF.

The rearrangement joins TRBV12-3 or TRBV12-4 to TRBJ1-2; no clear D. This CDR3 is built from 11 residues. Trimming stripped 8 bases from V and 1 base from J, with 5 bases between. DNA of the CDR3: TGTGCCAGCCTCCTTAACTATGGCTACACCTTC. This encodes CASLLNYGYTF.

Here the CDR3 reads CSARLAGVRETQYF. In DNA, the CDR3 is TGCAGTGCTAGGCTAGCGGGAGTCCGCGAGACCCAGTACTTC. This sequence joins TRBV20-1 and TRBJ2-5; 10 bases map to TRBD2. The CDR3 runs 14 residues. V was pared by 3 bases and J by 5 bases, with 6 bases of the junction left unmatched. Germline CDR1 and CDR2: DFQATT and SNEGSKA (reference sequence).

The CDR3 coding sequence is TGTGCCAGCAGTTTATTAAGGAGCTCCTATAATTCACCCCTCCACTTT. It specifies CASSLLRSSYNSPLHF. This sequence joins TRBV27 and TRBJ1-6; the D is unclear. Germline V gene data show CDR1 as MNHEY and CDR2 as SMNVEV (reference sequence). V lost 1 base, J lost 0 bases, and 7 bases lay in between. This CDR3 is built from 16 residues.

A single count supports this clonotype. The chain uses TRBV12-3 or TRBV12-4 and TRBJ2-3; D is possibly TRBD1 or TRBD2 (5 bases each). Deletions cut 1 base from V and 6 bases from J, with 14 bases between. The CDR3 sequence is 15 residues long. CDR3 in amino acids: CASSLDGAGEDTQYF. In DNA form, the CDR3 reads TGTGCCAGCAGTTTAGACGGGGCCGGGGAGGATACGCAGTATTTT.

This sequence joins TRBV6-2 or TRBV6-3 and TRBJ2-7, with 9 bases that match TRBD1. From germline, CDR1 is MNHEY and CDR2 SVGEGT. The CDR3 has 14 amino acids. The J segment lost 4 bases and the V segment lost 6 bases, leaving 7 bases of the junction unmatched. The CDR3 reads CASRPAGQGYEQYF. In DNA form, the CDR3 reads TGTGCCAGCAGACCCGCGGGACAGGGATACGAGCAGTACTTC.

This clonotype came up a few times. This rearrangement joins TRBV6-5 to TRBJ2-5; D is ambiguous. The CDR3 contains 14 residues. Deletions cut 2 bases from V and 1 base from J, with 8 bases between. CDR1 MNHEY and CDR2 SVGAGI come from the germline V gene. CDR3 nucleotides: TGTGCCAGCAGTTACCAGGCTAGCCAAGAGACCCAGTACTTC. Protein: CASSYQASQETQYF.

The chain links TRBV10-3 to TRBJ1-1; D may be TRBD1 (5 bases). V lost 3 bases and J lost 0, with 11 bases in between. The germline V gene encodes CDR1 ENHRY and CDR2 SYGVKD. This CDR3 is 15 amino acids long. CDR3 DNA: TGTGCCATCAGTGACTTGAACAGGATGAACACTGAAGCTTTCTTT. Translation: CAISDLNRMNTEAFF.

To note about this clonotype: The junction shows a germline mismatch at one end, possibly a read error. This chain links TRBV6-6 with TRBJ1-5; D uncertain. Germline V gene data show CDR1 as MNHNY and CDR2 as SVGAGI (reference sequence). The CDR3 runs to 14 residues. CDR3 nucleotide sequence: TGCGCCAGCAGTTACCGGTTTGTGGGTCAGCCCCAGCATTTT. Protein sequence: CASSYRFVGQPQHF.

This chain connects TRBV7-3 to TRBJ2-5; 7 nucleotides line up with TRBD2. TRBJ2-7 explains the end of the DNA better; the J call may be wrong. Germline loops: CDR1 SGHTA, CDR2 FQGTGA. The CDR3 has 12 residues. CDR3: CASNRTSDEQYF. The CDR3, as DNA: TGTGCCAGCAACCGAACTAGCGACGAGCAGTACTTC.

This chain uses TRBV7-9 with TRBJ1-1; maybe TRBD1 (6 bases). The CDR3 is 16 residues long. Between the trimmed V and J ends, which lost 1 base and 2 bases, there was a span of 14 bases. Per the germline V gene, CDR1 is SEHNR and CDR2 is FQNEAQ (reference sequence). The CDR3 sequence is CASSLVARGPNTEAFF. CDR3 coding DNA: TGTGCCAGCAGCTTAGTGGCCAGGGGACCAAACACTGAAGCTTTCTTT.

This clonotype was found a few times. The CDR3 region is CASSQGTSGSMYEQYF. The CDR3 nucleotides read TGTGCCAGCAGCCAGGGGACTAGCGGGAGCATGTACGAGCAGTACTTC. This chain links TRBV3-1 with TRBJ2-7; 14 positions match TRBD2. Trimming cost V 3 bases and J 4 bases; bases outside gene matches: 5. Germline CDR1 LGHDT, CDR2 YNNKEL (reference sequence). CDR3 size: 16 residues.

In this sample, this clonotype turned up a few times. The chain links TRBV10-3 to TRBJ2-4, with D maybe TRBD2 (5 bases). The CDR3 has 15 residues. Trimming removed 4 bases at V and 13 bases at J, with 23 bases between. Germline-derived CDR1 and CDR2 are ENHRY and SYGVKD. CDR3 in DNA: TGTGCCATCAGTGGAGGTGGGCGGATGCAGTGGGAGCAGTACTTC. It yields the protein CAISGGGRMQWEQYF.

The J gene is TRBJ2-7, the V gene TRBV28; the D is unclear. Germline V lookup: CDR1 MDHEN, CDR2 SYDVKM. The CDR3 sequence is 14 residues long. Between the trimmed V and J ends, which lost 5 bases and 2 bases, there was a span of 13 bases. CDR3 in amino acids: CASSQQTHTYEQYF. CDR3 bases: TGTGCCAGCAGTCAACAGACACATACCTACGAGCAGTACTTC.

The genes are TRBV6-1 and TRBJ2-5; 11 nucleotides match TRBD2. The CDR3 has 18 amino acids. V dropped 5 bases and J dropped 11; count of bases not matched to a gene: 22. Germline V lookup: CDR1 MNHNS, CDR2 SASEGT. CDR3 sequence (DNA): TGTGCCAGCAGTCAAACTCGCTTGGGACTAGCGGAGAACAATGAGCAGTACTTC. Its protein is CASSQTRLGLAENNEQYF.

The V call is TRBV27, the J call TRBJ2-1, with TRBD1 matching over 8 bases. CDR1 MNHEY and CDR2 SMNVEV come from the germline V gene (reference sequence). There are 13 residues in the CDR3. J was trimmed by 8 bases and V by 4 bases; bases with no gene match: 4. The CDR3 reads CASSYDRGHEQFF. In DNA form, the CDR3 reads TGTGCCAGCAGTTACGACAGGGGCCATGAGCAGTTCTTC.

As to this clonotype: Its ends do not fully match the called genes, so a read error is possible. The CDR3 nucleotides are TGTGCCAGCAGTTACGATTGGACAGGGGGGGACAATGGGCAGTTCTTC. It yields the protein CASSYDWTGGDNGQFF. The rearrangement links TRBV6-6 to TRBJ2-1; the match to TRBD1 covers 10 bases. The CDR3 length is 16 residues. The germline V gene has CDR1 MNHNY and CDR2 SVGAGI (reference sequence).

The chain is built from TRBV28 and TRBJ2-1, with 13 bases aligning to TRBD2. V was pared by 3 bases and J by 1 base, with 9 bases of the junction left unmatched. This CDR3 has 19 residues. Per germline, CDR1 MDHEN and CDR2 SYDVKM. The CDR3 reads CASSLRGLAGKFSYNEQFF. Written as DNA, the CDR3 is TGTGCCAGCAGTTTGCGGGGACTAGCGGGAAAGTTTTCCTACAATGAGCAGTTCTTC.

With regard to this clonotype: Lacking the conserved final phenylalanine or tryptophan, this CDR3 likely reflects a read error. This chain links TRBV5-1 with TRBJ2-2; 11 nucleotides align to TRBD1. The germline CDR1 and CDR2 sequences are SGHRS and YFSETQ. The V segment lost 4 bases and the J segment 6 bases; nucleotides outside the gene matches: 5. CDR3 size: 15 residues. Written as DNA, the CDR3 is TGCGCCAGCAGCGCCGGACAGGGGGCATCCGGGGAGCTGTTTCTT. It is translated as CASSAGQGASGELFL.

V and J are TRBV7-9 and TRBJ2-1; the D gene is possibly TRBD1 (6 bases). V was cut by 4 bases and J by 1 base, with 11 bases left in between. Germline CDR1 and CDR2: SEHNR and FQNEAQ (reference sequence). The CDR3 loop spans 15 amino acids. The CDR3 region has the DNA TGTGCCAGCAGCTCAGACAGGACGTCCTACAATGAGCAGTTCTTC. It is translated as CASSSDRTSYNEQFF. Looking up the rest from reference TRBV7-9 and TRBJ2-1 gives the full variable domain: DTGVSQNPRHKITKRGQNVTFRCDPISEHNRLYWYRQTLGQGPEFLTYFQNEAQLEKSRLLSDRFSAERPKGSFSTLEIQRTEQGDSAMYLCASSSDRTSYNEQFFGPGTRLTVL.

The chain couples TRBV9 to TRBJ2-1; D is possibly TRBD1 or TRBD2 (5 bases each). The CDR3 is 13 amino acids. Germline V lookup: CDR1 SGDLS, CDR2 YYNGEE. V was clipped by 0 bases and J by 9 bases, with 10 bases between them. The DNA of the CDR3 is TGTGCCAGCAGCGTAGGGGTCGGGACTGAGCAGTTCTTC. Residues: CASSVGVGTEQFF.

The chain recombines TRBV9 with TRBJ2-7; unclear D gene. V lost 2 bases and J lost 0, with 6 bases in between. Germline V lookup: CDR1 SGDLS, CDR2 YYNGEE. CDR3 size: 13 residues. Here the CDR3 DNA reads TGTGCCAGCAGCGTCGGCAGCTCCTACGAGCAGTACTTC. Its protein product is CASSVGSSYEQYF.

J is TRBJ1-1 and V is TRBV6-6; no clear D gene. Germline CDR1 and CDR2: MNHNY and SVGAGI (reference sequence). The CDR3 totals 16 residues. V lost 0 bases, J lost 3 bases, and 14 bases lay in between. The CDR3 spells CASSYSVSPPDTEAFF. In DNA, the CDR3 is TGTGCCAGCAGTTACTCTGTCTCGCCCCCGGACACTGAAGCTTTCTTT.

This clonotype was detected a few times. The chain has TRBV11-2 and TRBJ2-1, with TRBD2 as a possible D gene (5 bases). Trimming took off 1 base at V and 1 base at J, with 14 bases between the two ends. Germline V lookup: CDR1 SGHAT, CDR2 FQNNGV. This CDR3 has 17 residues. CDR3 region: CASSLGPLRGSYNEQFF. The CDR3 DNA reads TGTGCCAGCAGCTTAGGCCCCCTCCGCGGGTCCTACAATGAGCAGTTCTTC.

V gene TRBV3-1 combines with J gene TRBJ2-7, with D tentatively TRBD1 (6 bases). The CDR3 extends over 15 amino acids. Germline CDR1 is LGHDT and CDR2 is YNNKEL (reference sequence). V lost 1 base and J 1 base, leaving 11 bases between the germline ends. The CDR3 region is CASSQVWTASYEQYF. CDR3 sequence (DNA): TGTGCCAGCAGCCAAGTGTGGACAGCTTCCTACGAGCAGTACTTC.

This clonotype occurred a few times. V is TRBV20-1 and J is TRBJ2-7; D is undetermined. V dropped 4 bases and J dropped 3 bases, with 10 bases sitting between them. CDR3 size: 12 residues. CDR1 and CDR2 from the germline V gene are DFQATT and SNEGSKA (reference sequence). The CDR3 loop reads CSANPRIYEQYF. CDR3 in DNA: TGCAGTGCTAACCCAAGGATCTACGAGCAGTACTTC.